The clone carrying this T cell receptor (beta chain) was detected ten times or more. The CDR3 is made up of 13 amino acids. Germline assignment: CDR1 SEHNR and CDR2 FQNEAQ (reference sequence). V was pared by 1 base and J by 3 bases, with 5 bases between. The sample comes from a study of response to subunit inactivated influenza vaccine. From the RT-PCR reads, TCRdb called clonotypes with MiXCR, one entry per CDR3 protein. The table lists over 400,000 distinct CDR3 sequences, around 13% of them singletons. The chain has TRBV7-9 and TRBJ2-3; possibly TRBD1 for D (5 bases). The sequencing here drew on PBMCs from blood, taken about 40 days after vaccination. This sequence originates from a man aged 50 to 59 who received an inactivated influenza vaccine. The CDR3 reads CASSLDRTDTQYF. The CDR3 bases are TGTGCCAGCAGCTTAGACAGGACAGATACGCAGTATTTT.